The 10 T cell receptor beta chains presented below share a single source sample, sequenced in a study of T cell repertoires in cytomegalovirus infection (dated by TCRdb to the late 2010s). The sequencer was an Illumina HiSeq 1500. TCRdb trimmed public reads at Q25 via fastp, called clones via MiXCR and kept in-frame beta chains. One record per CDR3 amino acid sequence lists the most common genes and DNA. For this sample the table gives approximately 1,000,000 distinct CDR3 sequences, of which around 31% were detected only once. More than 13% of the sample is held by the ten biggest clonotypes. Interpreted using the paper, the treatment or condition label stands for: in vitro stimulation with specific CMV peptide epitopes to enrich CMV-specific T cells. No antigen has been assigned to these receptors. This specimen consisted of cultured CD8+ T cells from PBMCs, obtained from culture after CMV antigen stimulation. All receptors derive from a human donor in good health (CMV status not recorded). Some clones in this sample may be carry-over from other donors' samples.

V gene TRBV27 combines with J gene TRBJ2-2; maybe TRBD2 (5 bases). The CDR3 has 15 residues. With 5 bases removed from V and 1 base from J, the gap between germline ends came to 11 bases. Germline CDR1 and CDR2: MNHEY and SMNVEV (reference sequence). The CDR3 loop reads CASSISGWNTGELFF. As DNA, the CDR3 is TGTGCCAGCAGTATAAGCGGATGGAACACCGGGGAGCTGTTTTTT.

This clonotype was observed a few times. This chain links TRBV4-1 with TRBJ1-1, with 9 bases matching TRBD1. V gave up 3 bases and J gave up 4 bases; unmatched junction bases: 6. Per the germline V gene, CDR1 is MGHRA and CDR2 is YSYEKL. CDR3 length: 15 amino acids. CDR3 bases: TGCGCCAGCAGCCACTCGGGACAGGGTACCACTGAAGCTTTCTTT. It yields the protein CASSHSGQGTTEAFF.

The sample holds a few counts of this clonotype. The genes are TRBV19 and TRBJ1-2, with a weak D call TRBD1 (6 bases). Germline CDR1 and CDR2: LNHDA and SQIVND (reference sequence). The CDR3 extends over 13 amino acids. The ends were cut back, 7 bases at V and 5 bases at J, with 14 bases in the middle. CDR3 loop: CASNLGGQYGYTF. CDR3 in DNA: TGTGCCAGTAATTTGGGGGGCCAGTATGGCTACACCTTC. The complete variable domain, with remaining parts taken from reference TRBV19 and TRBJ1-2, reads DGGITQSPKYLFRKEGQNVTLSCEQNLNHDAMYWYRQDPGQGLRLIYYSQIVNDFQKGDIAEGYSVSREKKESFPLTVTSAQKNPTAFYLCASNLGGQYGYTFGSGTRLTVV.

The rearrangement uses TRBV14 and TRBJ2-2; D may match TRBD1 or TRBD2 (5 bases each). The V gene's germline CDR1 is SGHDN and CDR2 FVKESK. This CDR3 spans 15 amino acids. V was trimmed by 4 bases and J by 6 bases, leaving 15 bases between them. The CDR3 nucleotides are TGTGCCAGCAGCCCCTGGGACCTCGCTCCCGGGGAGCTGTTTTTT. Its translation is CASSPWDLAPGELFF.

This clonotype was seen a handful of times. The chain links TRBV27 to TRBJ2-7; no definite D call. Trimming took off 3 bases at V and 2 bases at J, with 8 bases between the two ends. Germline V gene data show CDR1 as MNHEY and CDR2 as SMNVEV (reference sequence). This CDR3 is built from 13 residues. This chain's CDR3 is CASSFGLAYEQYV. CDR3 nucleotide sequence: TGTGCCAGCAGTTTTGGGCTTGCCTACGAGCAGTACGTC.

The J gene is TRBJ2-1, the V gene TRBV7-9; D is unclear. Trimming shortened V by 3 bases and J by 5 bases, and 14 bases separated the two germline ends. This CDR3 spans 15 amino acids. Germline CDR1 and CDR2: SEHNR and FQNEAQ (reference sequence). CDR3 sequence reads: CASSFSYPGHNEQFF. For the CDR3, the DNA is TGTGCCAGCAGCTTTAGTTACCCTGGGCACAATGAGCAGTTCTTC.

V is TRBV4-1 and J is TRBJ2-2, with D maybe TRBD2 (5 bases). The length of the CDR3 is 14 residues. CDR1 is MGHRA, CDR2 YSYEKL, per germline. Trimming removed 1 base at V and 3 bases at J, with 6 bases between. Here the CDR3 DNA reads TGCGCCAGCAGCCAAGGACTATACACCGGGGAGCTGTTTTTT. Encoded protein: CASSQGLYTGELFF.

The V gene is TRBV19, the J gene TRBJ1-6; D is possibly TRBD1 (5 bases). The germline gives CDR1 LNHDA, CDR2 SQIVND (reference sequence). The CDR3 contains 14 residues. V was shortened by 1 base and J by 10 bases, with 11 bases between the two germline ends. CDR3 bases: TGTGCCAGTAGTATAGTGGGGCGCCGGTCACCCCTCCACTTT. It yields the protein CASSIVGRRSPLHF. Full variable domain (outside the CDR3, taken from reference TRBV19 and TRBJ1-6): DGGITQSPKYLFRKEGQNVTLSCEQNLNHDAMYWYRQDPGQGLRLIYYSQIVNDFQKGDIAEGYSVSREKKESFPLTVTSAQKNPTAFYLCASSIVGRRSPLHFGNGTRLTVT.

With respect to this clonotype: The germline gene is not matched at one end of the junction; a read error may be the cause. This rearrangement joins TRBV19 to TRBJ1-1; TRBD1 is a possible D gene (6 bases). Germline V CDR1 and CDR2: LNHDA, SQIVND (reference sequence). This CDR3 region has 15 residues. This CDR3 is CVSSTYRVKDTEAFF. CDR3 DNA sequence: TGTGTCAGTAGCACATACAGGGTGAAGGACACTGAAGCTTTCTTT.

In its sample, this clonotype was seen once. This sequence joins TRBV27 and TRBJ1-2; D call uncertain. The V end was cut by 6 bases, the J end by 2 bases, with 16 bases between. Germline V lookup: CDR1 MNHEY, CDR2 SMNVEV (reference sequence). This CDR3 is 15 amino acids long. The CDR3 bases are TGTGCCAGCAGCCCTTCCGCCCCCCGAAACTATGGCTACACCTTC. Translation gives CASSPSAPRNYGYTF.